A single T cell receptor (beta chain) is shown here with its context. What it binds is unknown. Trimming took 4 bases from V and 4 from J, leaving 15 bases between them. The germline V gene has CDR1 SNHLY and CDR2 FYNNEI. The CDR3 consists of 15 residues. The source of the sample is a study of T cell responses to AZD1222 COVID-19 vaccine. General study points: In the spike-specific TCR repertoire, nearly half reportedly target unmutated variant regions. White British people made up most donors, females outnumbered males, and clonal diversity was possibly underestimated. Mapped onto spike, vaccine-associated CD4 TCRs spanned it and were dominant at 160-218 and 743-854. An increase in Spike-specific TCR breadth and depth was observed after two AZD1222 doses.

Sequenced by immunoSEQ multiplex PCR; TCRdb stores in-frame clones only, minus some. The table records roughly 180,000 clones, around 87% of them present only once. This sequence was found in an adult in good health. Sample: peripheral blood, taken on day 0 of MenACWY control vaccination. The chain carries TRBV2 and TRBJ2-3; D could derive from TRBD1 or TRBD2 (6 bases each). The CDR3 DNA follows: TGTGCCAGCAGTGGGGAACAGGGACTTTCAGATACGCAGTATTTT. This codes for CASSGEQGLSDTQYF.